This T cell receptor beta chain was sequenced for a study of human CD8 memory T cell subsets. TCR beta libraries were made by UMI-labeled 5' RACE. TCRdb reanalyzed the 5' RACE reads, giving one entry per CDR3 protein sequence and no DNA. This sample contains over 3,500 distinct CDR3 sequences. It was from duplicate vials of some 140,000 sorted CD8+ T cells per subset that RNA came. CDR3 length equals 16 residues. The germline V gene encodes CDR1 MGHRA and CDR2 YSYEKL. The specimen sequenced was CD8+ T cells from PBMCs. The sequence was obtained from a human donor in good health. V gene TRBV4-1 combines with J gene TRBJ2-2; TCRdb selects TRBD2, and the lack of DNA leaves this call unchecked. CDR3 residues: CASSQVAGPNTGELFF.